Listed below are T cell receptor beta chains from one sample, sequenced in a study of shared clonotypes between healthy human individuals. Libraries were prepared by immunoSEQ multiplex PCR; TCRdb keeps only in-frame clonotypes and omits some of them. Of about 1 million clones in the sample, 65% to 80% are singletons; the top ten hold approximately 1.3%. Sequencing used memory CD4+ T cells sorted from blood. The receptors come from a man aged 18 to 29 in good health. Both conserved end residues are part of each CDR3. D genes are given only for firm matches. Clone size is stated in some rows and not others, as once, few, many or a class when expanded.

TRBV6-4	.	TRBJ1-6	.	TGTGCCAGCAGTTACGCGCTGCACTCCTATAATTCACCCCTCCACTTT	CASSYALHSYNSPLHF
TRBV30	.	TRBJ1-4	.	TGTGCCGGGACACCGGGCGCTAACTATGAAAAACTGTTTTTT	CAGTPGANYEKLFF
TRBV2	.	TRBJ2-4	TRBD1	TGTGCCAGCAGTGTGGACAGGAGCCTAGCCAAAAACATTCAGTACTTC	CASSVDRSLAKNIQYF
TRBV6-1	.	TRBJ2-7	TRBD2	TGTGCCAGCAGGACCGGGACGGGGGGATCCTACGAGCAGTACTTC	CASRTGTGGSYEQYF
TRBV18	.	TRBJ2-3	.	TGTGCCAGCTCACCCCGGGACAATGCGCAGTATTTT	CASSPRDNAQYF
TRBV27	.	TRBJ1-1	.	TGTGCCAGCAGCCTAGGGGTGGGCGGTGAAGCTTTCTTT	CASSLGVGGEAFF
TRBV2	.	TRBJ2-3	.	TGTGCCAGCTTTGGGGGAGGAGGAGGTGGCACAGATACGCAGTATTTT	CASFGGGGGGTDTQYF
TRBV11-3	once	TRBJ1-2	.	TGTGCCAGCAGCCATGTTGTCGGAATCTATGGCTACACCTTC	CASSHVVGIYGYTF
TRBV6-1	.	TRBJ2-1	.	TGTGCCAGCAGTGAAGGGGGGAACTCCTACAATGAGCAGTTCTTC	CASSEGGNSYNEQFF
TRBV25-1	.	TRBJ2-2	TRBD1	TGTGCCAGCAGTGAAGCCCCCGGACAGGGACCTCCCGGGGAGCTGTTTTTT	CASSEAPGQGPPGELFF
TRBV5-4	.	TRBJ1-3	.	TGTGCCAGCAGCACAGAGCTACAGGGATCTGGAAACACCATATATTTT	CASSTELQGSGNTIYF
TRBV9	.	TRBJ2-3	.	TGTGCCAGCAGCGTAGGTCGGGTATTGGATACGCAGTATTTT	CASSVGRVLDTQYF